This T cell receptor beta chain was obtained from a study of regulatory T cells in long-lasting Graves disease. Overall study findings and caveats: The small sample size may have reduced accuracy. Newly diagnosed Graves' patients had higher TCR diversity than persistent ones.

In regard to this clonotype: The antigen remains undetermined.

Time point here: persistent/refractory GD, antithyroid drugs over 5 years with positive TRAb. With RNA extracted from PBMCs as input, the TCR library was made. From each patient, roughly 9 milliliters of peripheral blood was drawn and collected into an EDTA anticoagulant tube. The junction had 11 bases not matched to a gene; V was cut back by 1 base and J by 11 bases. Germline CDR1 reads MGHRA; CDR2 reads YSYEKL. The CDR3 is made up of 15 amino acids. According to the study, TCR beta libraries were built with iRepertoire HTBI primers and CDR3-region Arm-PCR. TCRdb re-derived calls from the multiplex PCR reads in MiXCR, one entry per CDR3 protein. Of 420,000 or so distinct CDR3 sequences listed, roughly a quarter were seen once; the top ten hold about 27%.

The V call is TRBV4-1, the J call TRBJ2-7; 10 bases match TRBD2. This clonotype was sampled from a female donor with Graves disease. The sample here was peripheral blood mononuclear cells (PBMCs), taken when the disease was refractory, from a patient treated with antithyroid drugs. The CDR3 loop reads CASSQVLLAGSKEYF. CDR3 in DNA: TGCGCCAGCAGCCAAGTACTACTAGCGGGGAGTAAGGAGTACTTC.